This is a list of T cell receptor beta chains from one sample in a study of CD8 T cells in ankylosing spondylitis. From the 5' RACE reads, TCRdb called clonotypes with MiXCR, one entry per CDR3 protein. The repertoire holds some 130,000 distinct CDR3 sequences, with around 6.6% as singletons. What was sequenced was blood, either unsorted or a sorted T cell fraction (not recorded which). Source of these receptors: a female donor with ankylosing spondylitis or in good health (not recorded which). The CDR3 runs from the conserved cysteine through the conserved F or W. The D gene is left open where the match is weak. Part of the rows lack a size; the others show once, few, many or a class for expanded clones.

J	V	size	D	DNA	CDR3
TRBJ1-4	TRBV12-3/TRBV12-4	many	-	TGTGCCAGCAGCCGGGACACCCGATGGGAAAAACTGTTTTTT	CASSRDTRWEKLFF
TRBJ2-3	TRBV5-1	many	TRBD2	TGCGCCAGCAGCTTTCCCCAGCGGGGAGATACGCAGTATTTT	CASSFPQRGDTQYF
TRBJ1-5	TRBV7-2	many	-	TGTGCCAGCAGCTTCGGCCAGGGGAACAATCAGCCCCAGCATTTT	CASSFGQGNNQPQHF
TRBJ2-4	TRBV5-1	few	-	TGCGCCAGCAGCTTGCCTGTGCAGGGCATTCAGTACTTC	CASSLPVQGIQYF
TRBJ2-2	TRBV4-3	many	-	TGCGCCAGCAGCTCCCCCGGCGGGGCGAACACCGGGGAGCTGTTTTTT	CASSSPGGANTGELFF
TRBJ1-4	TRBV4-3	many	-	TGCGCCAGCAGCCCCACGAAGGGTGATGAAAAACTGTTTTTT	CASSPTKGDEKLFF
TRBJ2-5	TRBV12-3/TRBV12-4	many	-	TGTGCCAGCAGTGTCGAGGACGGGGAGACCCAGTACTTC	CASSVEDGETQYF
TRBJ2-6	TRBV7-9	many	-	TGTGCCAGCAGCTTAGGGGCCTCTGGGGCCAACGTCCTGACTTTC	CASSLGASGANVLTF
TRBJ1-1	TRBV7-2	many	TRBD1	TGTGCCAGCAGCTTAGCCCGGGACAGGGGAGAAGCTTTCTTT	CASSLARDRGEAFF
TRBJ1-6	TRBV7-2	-	-	TGTGCCAGCAGCTTAAGCGGGGAGATACCCCTCCACTTT	CASSLSGEIPLHF
TRBJ1-1	TRBV29-1	-	-	TGCAGCGTGGGGGCTGGGAACACTGAAGCTTTCTTT	CSVGAGNTEAFF
TRBJ1-2	TRBV12-3/TRBV12-4	many	TRBD1	TGTGCCAGCAGTGGGGTGGACAGGGCGGGCTATGGCTACACCTTC	CASSGVDRAGYGYTF
TRBJ2-1	TRBV12-3/TRBV12-4	many	-	TGTGCCAGCAGTCCGGGCCACCGGGATGAGCAGTTCTTC	CASSPGHRDEQFF
TRBJ1-1	TRBV15	many	-	TGTGCCACCAGCGATGAACCAACAGGGACTGAAGCTTTCTTT	CATSDEPTGTEAFF
TRBJ2-3	TRBV20-1	many	TRBD2	TGCAGTGCTAGACCGGGACTAGCGGACCTCACAGATACGCAGTATTTT	CSARPGLADLTDTQYF
TRBJ1-1	TRBV7-9	-	-	TGTGCCAGCAGCTTAGTTCCGCGAGCTTTCTTT	CASSLVPRAFF
TRBJ1-2	TRBV7-9	few	TRBD1	TGTGCCAGCAGCTTAGCAGGGGGCGTTGGCTACACCTTC	CASSLAGGVGYTF
TRBJ1-1	TRBV5-6	-	-	TGTGCCAGCAGCTTGAATAACCTTTTGAACACTGAAGCTTTCTTT	CASSLNNLLNTEAFF
TRBJ1-5	TRBV30	few	-	TGTGCCTGGAGTGGATGGCAGGGGATGGTTAGCAATCAGCCCCAGCATTTT	CAWSGWQGMVSNQPQHF
TRBJ1-2	TRBV5-1	many	TRBD1	TGCGCCAGCAGCCCGGGACAGCCTTTGGATGGCTACACCTTC	CASSPGQPLDGYTF
TRBJ2-2	TRBV18	few	TRBD1	TGTGCCAGCTCACCACCCGTACGCAGCAGGGGGCCCGGGGAGCTGTTTTTT	CASSPPVRSRGPGELFF
TRBJ2-7	TRBV5-1	many	TRBD2	TGCGCCAGCAGCCCGACTAGCGGTGCCTACGAGCAGTACTTC	CASSPTSGAYEQYF
TRBJ2-1	TRBV7-6	many	TRBD2	TGTGCCAGCAGCCCCGGAGGGAGGGTTCGGCAGTTCTTC	CASSPGGRVRQFF
TRBJ2-2	TRBV5-1	many	-	TGCGCCAGCAGCTTGGTTTCTCCCCGAGGAGTCGGGGAGCTGTTTTTT	CASSLVSPRGVGELFF
TRBJ2-2	TRBV29-1	many	-	TGCAGCGCTCTGAAACAGGTTACCGGGGAGCTGTTTTTT	CSALKQVTGELFF
TRBJ2-3	TRBV11-1	many	-	TGTGCCAGCAGCCTCGGGACTGCCGATACGCAGTATTTT	CASSLGTADTQYF
TRBJ2-5	TRBV12-3/TRBV12-4	many	TRBD2	TGTGCCAGCACCCGGACTAGATCAGAGACCCAGTACTTC	CASTRTRSETQYF
TRBJ1-2	TRBV6-1	many	TRBD1	TGTGCCAGCAGGCCCGACAGGGCGTATGGCTACACCTTC	CASRPDRAYGYTF
TRBJ1-1	TRBV20-1	many	-	TGCAGTGCTACCGGGACGGTGAACACTGAAGCTTTCTTT	CSATGTVNTEAFF
TRBJ2-3	TRBV27	many	-	TGTGCCACCAGGAGGGCAGGGTCCTTCACAGATACGCAGTATTTT	CATRRAGSFTDTQYF
TRBJ2-3	TRBV7-2	-	TRBD1	TGTGCCAGCAGCCCCCAGAACAGGGGTCCCAGGGATACGCAGTATTTT	CASSPQNRGPRDTQYF
TRBJ1-2	TRBV27	many	TRBD1	TGTGCCAGCAGTTTATCCCCGGCGGGACAGGGTAAAGAAGGCTACACCTTC	CASSLSPAGQGKEGYTF
TRBJ1-2	TRBV18	many	TRBD1	TGTGCCAGCTCACCGGGACAGACCTATGGCTACACCTTC	CASSPGQTYGYTF
TRBJ1-2	TRBV9	many	-	TGTGCCAGCAGCCCCGATGTGCGGACAGACGTGGGATATGGCTACACCTTC	CASSPDVRTDVGYGYTF
TRBJ1-1	TRBV11-3	-	TRBD1	TGTGCCAGCAGCCAGACCGGGACAGATAAAGCTTTCTTT	CASSQTGTDKAFF
TRBJ1-1	TRBV28	many	TRBD1	TGTGCCAGCAGTTTAGGGGGACAGGGGGCCACTGAAGCTTTCTTT	CASSLGGQGATEAFF
TRBJ1-5	TRBV6-1	few	-	TGTGCCAGCAAAGCCGACAGACTAGGCAATCAGCCCCAGCATTTT	CASKADRLGNQPQHF
TRBJ1-2	TRBV4-1	many	-	TGCGCCAGCAGCCAATACGAGGGAAACTATGGCTACACCTTC	CASSQYEGNYGYTF